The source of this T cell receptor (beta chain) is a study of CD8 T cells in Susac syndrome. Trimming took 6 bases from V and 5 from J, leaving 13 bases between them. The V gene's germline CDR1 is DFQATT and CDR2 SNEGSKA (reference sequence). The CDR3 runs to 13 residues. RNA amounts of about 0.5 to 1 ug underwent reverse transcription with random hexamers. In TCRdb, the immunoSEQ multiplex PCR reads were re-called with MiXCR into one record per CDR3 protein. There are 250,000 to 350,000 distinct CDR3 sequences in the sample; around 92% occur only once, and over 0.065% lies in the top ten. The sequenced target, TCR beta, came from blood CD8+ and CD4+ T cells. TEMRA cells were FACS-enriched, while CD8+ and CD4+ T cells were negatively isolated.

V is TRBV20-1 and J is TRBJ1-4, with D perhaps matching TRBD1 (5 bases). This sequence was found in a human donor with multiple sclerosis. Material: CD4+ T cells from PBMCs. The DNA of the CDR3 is TGCAGTGCCCACCGGGACCCGAATGAAAAACTGTTTTTT. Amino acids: CSAHRDPNEKLFF.